The rows below give T cell receptor beta chains drawn from one sample of a study of blood T cell repertoires in COVID-19. TCRdb's copy holds only in-frame clones and misses some; the assay was immunoSEQ multiplex PCR. The sample lists 140,000 to 150,000 clones, 75% to 90% occurring once. Sequenced: peripheral blood. The origin of the receptors is a man aged 18 to 30 with COVID-19, enrolled during active disease. CDR3s include the opening cysteine and the closing phenylalanine or tryptophan. D genes are given only for firm matches. The listing skips clone size in some rows; elsewhere it reads once, few, many or a size class.

>14|TRBJ2-2|TRBD2|.|TRBV2
TGTGCCAGCGTTCTAGCGGGAGTCTCCGGGGAGCTGTTTTTT
CASVLAGVSGELFF
>15|TRBJ1-2|.|.|TRBV2
TGTGCCAGCAGTACCCTACGGGATGGACGCGGAGGCTACACCTTC
CASSTLRDGRGGYTF
>15|TRBJ2-7|TRBD1|.|TRBV6-5
TGTGCCAGCAGTTACTCGAGACAGGGGGGCTACGAGCAGTACTTC
CASSYSRQGGYEQYF
>18|TRBJ2-1|TRBD2|.|TRBV7-9
TGTGCCAGCAGCCCCCTAGCGGGAGGGGGGGGCTCCTACAATGAGCAGTTCTTC
CASSPLAGGGGSYNEQFF
>16|TRBJ2-1|TRBD1|.|TRBV5-4
TGTGCCAGCAGCCTGGGGGGGGACAGGGCAGGCGATGAGCAGTTCTTC
CASSLGGDRAGDEQFF
>14|TRBJ2-3|.|.|TRBV11-3
TGTGCCAGCAGCTTAAACAGCTACACAGATACGCAGTATTTT
CASSLNSYTDTQYF
>14|TRBJ1-2|.|.|TRBV2
TGTGCCAGCAGTGAAAGGCAGGTCCCGTATGGCTACACCTTC
CASSERQVPYGYTF
>13|TRBJ2-5|.|.|TRBV19
TGTGCCAGTAGTATTTTAGTGAAAGAGACCCAGTACTTC
CASSILVKETQYF
>15|TRBJ2-7|.|.|TRBV6-5
TGTGCCAGCAGTTACTCCCTGACAGGCGTGGACGAGCAGTACTTC
CASSYSLTGVDEQYF
>12|TRBJ2-3|.|few|TRBV6-2/TRBV6-3
TGTGCCAGCAGTTTGACTTTAGATACGCAGTATTTT
CASSLTLDTQYF
>15|TRBJ1-2|TRBD1|.|TRBV4-2
TGTGCCAGCAGCCAAGAATGGGACAGCTATTATGGCTACACCTTC
CASSQEWDSYYGYTF
>19|TRBJ1-2|TRBD1|.|TRBV13
TGTGCCAGCAGCCCCCCCCAGGGGGAAGCGTCCCCTTTTAACTATGGCTACACCTTC
CASSPPQGEASPFNYGYTF
>12|TRBJ2-1|.|.|TRBV28
TGTGCCAGCAGTTTAAACGGACAGGAGCAGTTCTTC
CASSLNGQEQFF
>14|TRBJ2-2|.|.|TRBV9
TGTGCCAGCAGCCCCCAGTGGGGCCCCGGGGAGCTGTTTTTT
CASSPQWGPGELFF
>15|TRBJ2-3|TRBD2|.|TRBV7-2
TGTGCCAGCAGCCAGAGCGGGAGGCGGACAGATACGCAGTATTTT
CASSQSGRRTDTQYF
>16|TRBJ2-7|.|.|TRBV4-3
TGCGCCAGCAGCCAAGATAGGGGGGAGGGCTCCTACGAGCAGTACTTC
CASSQDRGEGSYEQYF
>15|TRBJ2-3|.|.|TRBV6-4
TGTGCCAGCAGTGGTGAGATCCTTAGCACAGATACGCAGTATTTT
CASSGEILSTDTQYF
>16|TRBJ2-1|TRBD1|.|TRBV5-1
TGCGCCAGCAGCTTTCAAATGGGACAGGGTTACAATGAGCAGTTCTTC
CASSFQMGQGYNEQFF
>19|TRBJ2-1|TRBD2|.|TRBV10-3
TGTGCCATCAGTTCCCCGCCCCCTAGCGGGAAAAGCTCCTACAATGAGCAGTTCTTC
CAISSPPPSGKSSYNEQFF
>20|TRBJ1-6|TRBD1|once|TRBV6-2/TRBV6-3
TGTGCCAGCAGGCCTCGGGACAGGGGGTATTCCAGCTCCTATAATTCACCCCTCCACTTT
CASRPRDRGYSSSYNSPLHF
>15|TRBJ1-1|.|few|TRBV27
TGTGCCAGCAGTCTTTACAGGGCTGCGAACACTGAAGCTTTCTTT
CASSLYRAANTEAFF
>11|TRBJ2-1|.|.|TRBV6-5
TGTGCCAGCAGTATCCAGGGACTTGAGTTCTTC
CASSIQGLEFF
>14|TRBJ2-7|.|.|TRBV7-2
TGTGCCAGCAGGCTTATATATCAAGCCCCCGAGCAGTACTTC
CASRLIYQAPEQYF
>14|TRBJ1-2|.|once|TRBV5-6
TGTGCCAGCAGCTTGGTCCGGGGTAACTATGGCTACACCTTC
CASSLVRGNYGYTF
>15|TRBJ2-7|TRBD1|.|TRBV24-1
TGTGCCACCAGTGATCCTCGACAGGGATCCTACGAGCAGTACTTC
CATSDPRQGSYEQYF
>17|TRBJ2-6|.|.|TRBV7-2
TGTGCCAGCAGCTTAGCGGGAGGCCTCTCTGGGGCCAACGTCCTGACTTTC
CASSLAGGLSGANVLTF
>11|TRBJ2-3|.|.|TRBV29-1
TGCAGCGTACGGAGTGCAGATACGCAGTATTTT
CSVRSADTQYF
>15|TRBJ1-5|.|.|TRBV27
TGTGCCAGCAGTACCCAGGGAGGCAGCAATCAGCCCCAGCATTTT
CASSTQGGSNQPQHF
>13|TRBJ1-6|.|.|TRBV7-9
TGTGCCAGCGGCCTCCTAGATCATTCACCCCTCCACTTT
CASGLLDHSPLHF
>12|TRBJ2-1|.|.|TRBV4-3
TGCGCCAGCGGAGAGAGGGACAATGAGCAGTTCTTC
CASGERDNEQFF
>17|TRBJ2-2|TRBD2|.|TRBV9
TGTGCCAGCAGCGACCCACTAGCGGGAGAAGGCACCGGGGAGCTGTTTTTT
CASSDPLAGEGTGELFF
>13|TRBJ1-2|.|.|TRBV25-1
TGTGCCAGCAGGCTCGCTCAGGGAATAAGCTACACCTTC
CASRLAQGISYTF
>11|TRBJ1-1|.|.|TRBV6-2/TRBV6-3
TGTGCCAGCAGCCCCCGAGAAGAAGCTTTCTTT
CASSPREEAFF
>15|TRBJ1-5|TRBD1|.|TRBV7-2
TGTGCCAGCAGCTTAGGGACAGGGATCAATCAGCCCCAGCATTTT
CASSLGTGINQPQHF
>15|TRBJ2-1|TRBD1|.|TRBV9
TGTGCCAGCAGCCTTCGACAGGGGCCCTACAATGAGCAGTTCTTC
CASSLRQGPYNEQFF
>13|TRBJ2-7|TRBD1|.|TRBV4-3
TGCGCCAGCAGCCATGGACAGGGCTACGAGCAGTACTTC
CASSHGQGYEQYF
>15|TRBJ1-1|.|.|TRBV4-1
TGCGCCAGCAGCCAAGCTAGGGGGGGGAACACTGAAGCTTTCTTT
CASSQARGGNTEAFF
>15|TRBJ2-1|TRBD2|.|TRBV7-3
TGTGCCAGCAGCTTAGGGCGGGGGGCCTACAATGAGCAGTTCTTC
CASSLGRGAYNEQFF
>16|TRBJ2-3|TRBD2|few|TRBV11-2
TGTGCCAGCAGCTTAGGAAAGCGGGAGGTCACAGATACGCAGTATTTT
CASSLGKREVTDTQYF
>14|TRBJ1-1|.|.|TRBV11-2
TGTGCCAGCAGCTTAGACAAAATGTACACTGAAGCTTTCTTT
CASSLDKMYTEAFF
>14|TRBJ1-6|TRBD1|.|TRBV28
TGTGCCAGCACTAACAGGGGAGGACGTTCACCCCTCCACTTT
CASTNRGGRSPLHF